Below are 32 T cell receptor beta chains sequenced from a single sample in a study of blood T cell repertoires in COVID-19. Sequencing was performed with immunoSEQ multiplex PCR; in TCRdb, only in-frame clones are kept and a portion is missing. Here the sample spans over 130,000 clones, 85% to 90% being singletons. Sequenced input: peripheral blood. These receptors came from a woman aged 80 or older with acute or convalescent COVID-19.

The J gene is TRBJ1-3, the V gene TRBV7-2; D unresolved. Per the germline V gene, CDR1 is SGHTA and CDR2 is FQGNSA. The CDR3 is 16 residues long. The V gene lost 1 base and the J gene lost 0 bases, with 10 bases spanning the gap. CDR3 in amino acids: CASSLVRVSSGNTIYF. The CDR3 DNA follows: TGTGCCAGCAGCTTAGTTCGGGTTAGCTCTGGAAACACCATATATTTT.

The CDR3 sequence: CASSRGLMETQYF. The CDR3 coding sequence is TGTGCCAGCAGTAGGGGACTCATGGAGACCCAGTACTTC. The V gene is TRBV2, the J gene TRBJ2-5, with a tentative D call TRBD2 (6 bases). The CDR3 has 13 amino acids. Trimming took off 5 bases at V and 5 bases at J, with 12 bases between the two ends. Germline assignment: CDR1 SNHLY and CDR2 FYNNEI.

The V gene is TRBV9, the J gene TRBJ1-1, with TRBD1 matching over 8 bases. V shed 4 bases, J shed 5 bases, and the junction held 4 bases outside the gene matches. From germline, CDR1 is SGDLS and CDR2 YYNGEE. The CDR3 length is 13 residues. The CDR3 protein is CASSIDRGTEAFF. CDR3 nucleotide sequence: TGTGCCAGCAGCATCGACAGGGGTACTGAAGCTTTCTTT.

This sequence joins TRBV28 and TRBJ1-2, with 8 nucleotides matching TRBD1. From germline, CDR1 is MDHEN and CDR2 SYDVKM. V shed 1 base and J 4 bases; nucleotides not matched to a gene: 5. The CDR3 is 15 amino acids. CDR3 DNA: TGTGCCAGCAGTTTATATCAGGGGGCTCTCTATGGCTACACCTTC. Translated, it gives CASSLYQGALYGYTF.

This clone was counted a few times. V gene TRBV6-5 combines with J gene TRBJ2-7; D is unclear. Germline-derived CDR1 and CDR2 are MNHEY and SVGAGI. The CDR3 consists of 11 residues. V was clipped by 6 bases and J by 6 bases, with 9 bases between them. The CDR3, as DNA: TGTGCCAGCAGCTCTGACATCGAGCAGTACTTC. This codes for CASSSDIEQYF.

DNA of the CDR3: TGTGCCAGCAGCTATACGACGGGCTATGGCTACACCTTC. Residues: CASSYTTGYGYTF. The chain links TRBV9 to TRBJ1-2; D unresolved. The CDR3 is made up of 13 amino acids. The germline V gene has CDR1 SGDLS and CDR2 YYNGEE. Trimming left V 4 bases short and J 4 bases short, with 11 bases between.

J is TRBJ2-1 and V is TRBV19, with TRBD2 matching 10 bases. Germline V gives CDR1 LNHDA, CDR2 SQIVND (reference sequence). The J segment lost 1 base and the V segment lost 7 bases, leaving 1 base of the junction unmatched. This CDR3 comprises 14 residues. The DNA of the CDR3 is TGTGCCAGTATAGCGGGGGGATCCTACAATGAGCAGTTCTTC. This sequence encodes CASIAGGSYNEQFF.

This clone was seen once. The chain couples TRBV30 to TRBJ1-1; D not resolved. The CDR3 length is 14 residues. The germline CDR1 and CDR2 sequences are GTSNPN and SVGIG (reference sequence). V gave up 0 bases and J gave up 9 bases, with 17 bases separating them. CDR3 region: CAWSVPLGGPQAFF. CDR3 nucleotide sequence: TGTGCCTGGAGTGTACCTCTGGGCGGGCCGCAAGCTTTCTTT.

The J gene is TRBJ2-7, the V gene TRBV5-1; D not certain. The CDR3 spans 14 residues. In germline, CDR1 is SGHRS, CDR2 YFSETQ. The germline V and J ends were trimmed by 4 bases and 0 bases, with 11 bases remaining between them. The CDR3 DNA follows: TGCGCCAGCAGCCGTACAGTAACCTCCTACGAGCAGTACTTC. Translation gives CASSRTVTSYEQYF.

The V gene is TRBV11-2, the J gene TRBJ2-7; D possibly corresponds to TRBD2 (6 bases). With 5 bases removed from V and 4 bases from J, the gap between germline ends came to 6 bases. This CDR3 region has 11 residues. Germline-derived CDR1 and CDR2 are SGHAT and FQNNGV. CDR3 sequence reads: CASSREYEQYF. CDR3 DNA sequence: TGTGCCAGCAGCCGGGAGTACGAGCAGTACTTC.

The chain combines TRBV2 with TRBJ1-2; D not resolved. V lost 0 bases to trimming and J lost 1 base, with 12 bases between them. The CDR3 is 16 residues long. Germline V gene data show CDR1 as SNHLY and CDR2 as FYNNEI. The CDR3 sequence: CASSEARAIGNYGYTF. The CDR3 DNA reads as TGTGCCAGCAGTGAAGCGAGGGCCATCGGTAACTATGGCTACACCTTC. The whole variable domain, filled in from reference TRBV2 and TRBJ1-2, reads EPEVTQTPSHQVTQMGQEVILRCVPISNHLYFYWYRQILGQKVEFLVSFYNNEISEKSEIFDDQFSVERPDGSNFTLKIRSTKLEDSAMYFCASSEARAIGNYGYTFGSGTRLTVV.

The chain carries TRBV2 and TRBJ1-5; D is undetermined. Germline assignment: CDR1 SNHLY and CDR2 FYNNEI. V was shortened by 6 bases and J by 4 bases, with 10 bases between the two germline ends. This CDR3 region has 13 residues. The CDR3 DNA follows: TGTGCCAGCAGGGAGACGGGTAATCAGCCCCAGCATTTT. Encoded protein: CASRETGNQPQHF.

This clone was seen just once. The CDR3 region is CASSAPGINTEAFF. The CDR3 bases are TGTGCCAGCAGTGCCCCCGGGATTAACACTGAAGCTTTCTTT. This chain links TRBV28 with TRBJ1-1; no definite D call. This CDR3 has 14 residues. Germline CDR1 is MDHEN and CDR2 is SYDVKM. V dropped 5 bases and J dropped 2 bases, with 12 bases sitting between them.

The chain joins TRBV18 to TRBJ1-1; D may be TRBD1 (5 bases). Trimming cost V 2 bases and J 0 bases, with 13 bases left between them. The CDR3 spans 16 residues. The germline CDR1 and CDR2 sequences are KGHSH and LQKENI. The CDR3 sequence is CASSPKAGYLNTEAFF. In DNA, the CDR3 is TGTGCCAGCTCACCAAAGGCAGGGTACCTGAACACTGAAGCTTTCTTT. The whole variable domain, filled in from reference TRBV18 and TRBJ1-1, reads NAGVMQNPRHLVRRRGQEARLRCSPMKGHSHVYWYRQLPEEGLKFMVYLQKENIIDESGMPKERFSAEFPKEGPSILRIQQVVRGDSAAYFCASSPKAGYLNTEAFFGQGTRLTVV.

The J gene is TRBJ1-1, the V gene TRBV30; 7 bases line up with TRBD1. Germline V gene sequence: CDR1 GTSNPN, CDR2 SVGIG (reference sequence). V was pared by 1 base and J by 4 bases, with 6 bases of the junction left unmatched. CDR3 length equals 14 residues. Here the CDR3 DNA reads TGTGCCTGGAGTGAGGGGGCGCATCGCACTGAAGCTTTCTTT. Its translation is CAWSEGAHRTEAFF.

The chain uses TRBV9 and TRBJ1-6; no firm D call. The germline CDR1 and CDR2 sequences are SGDLS and YYNGEE. The CDR3 loop spans 13 amino acids. V was pared by 3 bases and J by 9 bases, with 10 bases between. The CDR3 here is CASSGTPGSPLHF. The CDR3 DNA reads TGTGCCAGCAGCGGCACTCCCGGTTCACCCCTCCACTTT.

This clone appeared once. This chain connects TRBV6-1 to TRBJ1-4, with D maybe TRBD1 (6 bases). This CDR3 spans 15 amino acids. The germline V gene has CDR1 MNHNS and CDR2 SASEGT. Trimming stripped 3 bases from V and 8 bases from J, with 16 bases between. CDR3 residues: CASSEGGGSGEKLFF. The CDR3 coding sequence is TGTGCCAGCAGTGAGGGAGGGGGGTCGGGCGAAAAACTGTTTTTT.

The V and J genes are TRBV20-1 and TRBJ1-6; 10 nucleotides line up with TRBD1. Germline V gene sequence: CDR1 DFQATT, CDR2 SNEGSKA (reference sequence). Unmatched junction bases numbered 6, after V lost 3 bases and J lost 10 bases. The CDR3 runs 14 residues. CDR3 sequence (DNA): TGCAGTGCTAGTTCCGGGACAGGGGAATCACCCCTCCACTTT. Protein: CSASSGTGESPLHF.

This clone was found once. The chain is built from TRBV12-3 or TRBV12-4 and TRBJ1-1; D ambiguous. The CDR3 has 13 residues. Trimming stripped 3 bases from V and 1 base from J, with 6 bases between. CDR3 sequence reads: CASSFKPNTEAFF. The CDR3 DNA reads as TGTGCCAGCAGTTTCAAGCCGAACACTGAAGCTTTCTTT.

CDR3 loop: CASKPGQGVLAFF. CDR3 nucleotide sequence: TGTGCCAGCAAACCGGGACAGGGCGTTTTAGCTTTCTTT. The chain is built from TRBV27 and TRBJ1-1; 9 bases are shared with TRBD1. Germline CDR1 and CDR2: MNHEY and SMNVEV (reference sequence). V trimming: 7 bases; J trimming: 10 bases; junction bases outside the gene matches: 10. The CDR3 runs 13 residues.

The gene calls are TRBV27 and TRBJ2-2; D might be TRBD1 (6 bases). The CDR3 covers 14 residues. Looked up from germline, CDR1 is MNHEY and CDR2 is SMNVEV (reference sequence). The V and J ends lost 5 bases and 3 bases respectively, with 10 bases between them. In DNA form, the CDR3 reads TGTGCCAGCAGTCTGGACAGATACACCGGGGAGCTGTTTTTT. It encodes CASSLDRYTGELFF.

The chain links TRBV2 to TRBJ1-6; D possibly corresponds to TRBD1 (5 bases). Germline CDR1 and CDR2: SNHLY and FYNNEI. CDR3 length: 16 amino acids. Trimming removed 6 bases at V and 0 bases at J, with 12 bases between. The CDR3 bases are TGTGCCAGCAGAAAGACAGCAAGCTCCTATAATTCACCCCTCCACTTT. Translation gives CASRKTASSYNSPLHF.

This clone turned up a few times. The chain recombines TRBV6-2 or TRBV6-3 with TRBJ1-4; maybe TRBD1 (6 bases). Trimming took 4 bases from V and 13 from J, leaving 10 bases between them. In germline, CDR1 is MNHEY, CDR2 SVGEGT. CDR3 length: 11 residues. CDR3 residues: CASSSTGGLFF. DNA of the CDR3: TGTGCCAGCAGTTCGACAGGAGGACTGTTTTTT.

This chain links TRBV2 with TRBJ2-1; TRBD2 agrees at 12 bases. The CDR3 is made up of 18 amino acids. Germline CDR1 is SNHLY and CDR2 is FYNNEI. With V trimmed by 5 bases and J by 1 base, 9 bases remained unmatched. The CDR3 DNA reads as TGTGCCAGCAGTTCTCAGAAAGGACTAGCGGGGTCCTACAATGAGCAGTTCTTC. Translated: CASSSQKGLAGSYNEQFF.

This clone was observed a single time. The chain joins TRBV7-2 to TRBJ2-2; 11 bases are a match to TRBD2. V lost 6 bases to trimming and J lost 6 bases; unmatched junction nucleotides: 3. Germline V CDR1 and CDR2: SGHTA, FQGNSA. The CDR3 length is 14 residues. CDR3 coding DNA: TGTGCCAGCAGAGATAGCGGGGGGGCCGGGGAGCTGTTTTTT. This translates into CASRDSGGAGELFF.

The chain carries TRBV7-2 and TRBJ1-6, with 8 bases identical to TRBD1. The length of the CDR3 is 14 residues. Germline lookup yields CDR1 SGHTA and CDR2 FQGNSA. Trimming removed 4 bases from V and 9 bases from J; junction bases left unmatched: 5. CDR3 sequence reads: CASSSRGQISPLHF. CDR3 DNA sequence: TGTGCCAGCAGCTCCAGGGGGCAGATTTCACCCCTCCACTTT.

The rearrangement uses TRBV28 and TRBJ1-5; weak D call: TRBD1 (6 bases). The CDR3 extends over 15 amino acids. Germline V gene sequence: CDR1 MDHEN, CDR2 SYDVKM. V gave up 4 bases and J gave up 0 bases, with 10 bases separating them. The CDR3 sequence is CASSYRDTSNQPQHF. As DNA, the CDR3 is TGTGCCAGCAGTTACCGGGACACTAGCAATCAGCCCCAGCATTTT.

The chain links TRBV11-2 to TRBJ2-1, with TRBD1 as a possible D gene (5 bases). With 2 bases removed from V and 6 bases from J, the gap between germline ends came to 8 bases. The V gene's germline CDR1 is SGHAT and CDR2 FQNNGV. The CDR3 consists of 13 residues. The CDR3 here is CASSLQGTNEQFF. The CDR3 nucleotides read TGTGCCAGCAGCTTACAGGGTACCAATGAGCAGTTCTTC.

The V call is TRBV19, the J call TRBJ1-5; a possible D gene is TRBD1 (6 bases). The CDR3 contains 14 residues. The V gene's germline CDR1 is LNHDA and CDR2 SQIVND (reference sequence). V lost 3 bases and J lost 5, with 11 bases in between. This CDR3 reads CASSMEDSYQPQHF. The CDR3 coding sequence is TGTGCCAGTAGTATGGAGGACAGTTATCAGCCCCAGCATTTT.

The chain couples TRBV30 to TRBJ1-1; D unresolved. Germline loops: CDR1 GTSNPN, CDR2 SVGIG (reference sequence). The CDR3 consists of 13 residues. Trimming removed 0 bases from V and 5 bases from J, with 10 bases in between. DNA of the CDR3: TGTGCCTGGAGTGTAGGTCAGCGGACTGAAGCTTTCTTT. Encoded protein: CAWSVGQRTEAFF. Filled out from reference TRBV30 and TRBJ1-1, the complete variable domain reads SQTIHQWPATLVQPVGSPLSLECTVEGTSNPNLYWYRQAAGRGLQLLFYSVGIGQISSEVPQNLSASRPQDRQFILSSKKLLLSDSGFYLCAWSVGQRTEAFFGQGTRLTVV.

V gene TRBV10-3 combines with J gene TRBJ2-7; 8 nucleotides line up with TRBD1. The CDR3 sequence is 13 residues long. V trimming: 5 bases; J trimming: 7 bases; junction bases outside the gene matches: 7. CDR1 is ENHRY, CDR2 SYGVKD, per germline. The CDR3 sequence: CAISPDRVEEQYF. CDR3 DNA: TGTGCCATCAGTCCGGACAGGGTCGAAGAGCAGTACTTC.

This clone occurred a few times. The gene calls are TRBV7-2 and TRBJ1-1, with TRBD1 as a possible D gene (6 bases). Trimming left V 3 bases short and J 1 base short, with 6 bases between. Germline CDR1 is SGHTA and CDR2 is FQGNSA. The CDR3 runs 13 residues. For the CDR3, the DNA is TGTGCCAGCAGCTTGGACAGGAACACTGAAGCTTTCTTT. Translating gives CASSLDRNTEAFF.